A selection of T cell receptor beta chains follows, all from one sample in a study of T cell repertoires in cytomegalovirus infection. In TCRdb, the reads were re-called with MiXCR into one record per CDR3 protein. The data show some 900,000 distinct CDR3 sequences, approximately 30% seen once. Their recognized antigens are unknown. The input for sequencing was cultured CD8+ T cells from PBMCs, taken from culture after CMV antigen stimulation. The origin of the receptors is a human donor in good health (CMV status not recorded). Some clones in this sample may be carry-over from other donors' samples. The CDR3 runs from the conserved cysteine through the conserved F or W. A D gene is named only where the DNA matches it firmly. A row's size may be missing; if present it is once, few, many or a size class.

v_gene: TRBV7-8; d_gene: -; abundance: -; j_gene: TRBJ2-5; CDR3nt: TGTGCCAGCAGCAGAGACGGCTTCCAAGAGACCCAGTACTTC; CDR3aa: CASSRDGFQETQYF
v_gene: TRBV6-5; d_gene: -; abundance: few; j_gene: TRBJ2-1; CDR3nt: TGTGCCAGCAGTTACGGCAGGGCCAATGAGCAGTTCTTC; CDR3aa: CASSYGRANEQFF
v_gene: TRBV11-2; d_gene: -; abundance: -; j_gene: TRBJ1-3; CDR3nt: TGTGCCAGCACCATAGGCTCTGGAAACACCATATATTTT; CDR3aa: CASTIGSGNTIYF
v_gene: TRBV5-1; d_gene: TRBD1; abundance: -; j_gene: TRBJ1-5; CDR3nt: TGCGCCAGCAGCTTGAGGGGACAGGGTTTCGTTGGCAATCAGCCCCAGCATTTT; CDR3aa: CASSLRGQGFVGNQPQHF
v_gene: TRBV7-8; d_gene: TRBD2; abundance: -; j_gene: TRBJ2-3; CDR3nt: TGTGCCAGCAGCTTTTGGCAGCGGGGGAAAGGAGATACGCAGTATTTT; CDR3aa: CASSFWQRGKGDTQYF
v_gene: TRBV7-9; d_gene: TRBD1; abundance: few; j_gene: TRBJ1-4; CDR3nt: TGTGCCAGCAGCACCCGGACAGGGGGGAATGAAAAACTGTTTTTT; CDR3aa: CASSTRTGGNEKLFF
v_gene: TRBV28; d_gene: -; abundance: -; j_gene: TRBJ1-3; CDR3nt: TGTGCCAGCAGTCAAATCTCTGGAAACACCATATATTTT; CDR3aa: CASSQISGNTIYF
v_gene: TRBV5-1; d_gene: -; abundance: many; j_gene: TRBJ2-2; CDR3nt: TGTGCCAGCAGCCCTCGGGCCGGGGAGCTGTTTTTT; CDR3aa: CASSPRAGELFF
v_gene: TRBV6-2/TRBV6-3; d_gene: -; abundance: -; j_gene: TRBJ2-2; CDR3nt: TGTGCCAGCAGTTATCGATCCCCCCCCATCGGGGAGCTGTTTTTT; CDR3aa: CASSYRSPPIGELFF
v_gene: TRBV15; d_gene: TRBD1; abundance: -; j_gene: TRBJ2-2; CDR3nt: TGTGCCGCCAGCGAGGACAGGAGGAACACCGGGGAGCTGTTTTTT; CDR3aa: CAASEDRRNTGELFF
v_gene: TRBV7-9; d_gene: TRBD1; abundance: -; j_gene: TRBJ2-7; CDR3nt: TGTGCCAGCAGCTCTATCCCCGGGACAGGGGGTGACGAGCAGTACTTC; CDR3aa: CASSSIPGTGGDEQYF
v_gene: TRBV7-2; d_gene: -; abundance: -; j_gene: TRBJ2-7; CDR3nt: TGTGCCAGCAGCTCGGGATCACTCTCCTACGAGCAGTACTTC; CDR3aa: CASSSGSLSYEQYF
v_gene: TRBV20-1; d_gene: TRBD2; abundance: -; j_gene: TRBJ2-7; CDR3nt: TGCAGTGCTAGAGATAGGTCTAGCGGGGGGGCCCGGGTAAGAGTCGAGCAGTACTTC; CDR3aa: CSARDRSSGGARVRVEQYF
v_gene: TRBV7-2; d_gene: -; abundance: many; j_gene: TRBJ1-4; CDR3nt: TGTGCCAGCAGCCCGGCGTACGGAGGGGAAAAACTGTTTTTT; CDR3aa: CASSPAYGGEKLFF
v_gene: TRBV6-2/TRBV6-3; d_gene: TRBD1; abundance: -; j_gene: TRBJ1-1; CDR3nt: TGTGCCAGCAGTTGGCAGGGGGCTGACACTGAAGCTTTCTTT; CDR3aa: CASSWQGADTEAFF
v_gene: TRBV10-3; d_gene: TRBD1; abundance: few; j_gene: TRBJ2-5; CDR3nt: TGTGCCATCAGGAGGGACAGGGGGCCAGAGACCCAGTACTTC; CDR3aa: CAIRRDRGPETQYF
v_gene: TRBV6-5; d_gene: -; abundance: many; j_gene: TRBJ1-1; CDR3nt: TGTGCCAGCAGTTACTCGGGGGGGGCTGAAGCTTTCTTT; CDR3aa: CASSYSGGAEAFF
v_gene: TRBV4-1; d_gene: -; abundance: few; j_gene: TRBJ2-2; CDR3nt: TGCGCCAGCCTTGGGGGCACCGGGGAGCTGTTTTTT; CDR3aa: CASLGGTGELFF
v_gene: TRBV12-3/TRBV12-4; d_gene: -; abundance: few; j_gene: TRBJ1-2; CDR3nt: TGTGCCAGCAGTCCCGCCCCCGGGACCCTCCGTGGTACCATCCATGGCTACACCTTC; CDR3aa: CASSPAPGTLRGTIHGYTF
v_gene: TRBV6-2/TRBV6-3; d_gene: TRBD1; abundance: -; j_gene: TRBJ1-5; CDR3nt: TGTGCCAGCAGTTACTCGGGGACAGTCATCCAGCCCCAGCATTTT; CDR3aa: CASSYSGTVIQPQHF
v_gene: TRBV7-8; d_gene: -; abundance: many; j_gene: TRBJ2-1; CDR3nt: TGTGCCAGCAGCTCTAGACAGCCGAGCTCCTACAATGAGCAGTTCTTC; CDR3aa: CASSSRQPSSYNEQFF
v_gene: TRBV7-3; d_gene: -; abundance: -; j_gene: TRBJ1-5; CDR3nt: TGTGCCAGCAGCTTAAGTTGGAGCAATCAGCCCCAGCATTTT; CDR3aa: CASSLSWSNQPQHF
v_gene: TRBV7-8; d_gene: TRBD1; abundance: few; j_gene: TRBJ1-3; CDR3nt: TGTGCCAGCAGCCTCGACAGGGTTGGAAACACCATATATTTT; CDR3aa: CASSLDRVGNTIYF
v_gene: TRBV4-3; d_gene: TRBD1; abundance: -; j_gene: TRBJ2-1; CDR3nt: TGCGCCAGCAGCCAAGACAGACAGGGGGGGACGAATAAGCAGTTCTTC; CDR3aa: CASSQDRQGGTNKQFF
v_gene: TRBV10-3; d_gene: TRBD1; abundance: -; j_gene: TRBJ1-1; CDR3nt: TGTGCCATCAGTATCAGGACAGGGGACGCCACTGAAGCTTTCTTT; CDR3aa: CAISIRTGDATEAFF
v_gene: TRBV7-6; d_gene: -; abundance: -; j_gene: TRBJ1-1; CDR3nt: TGTGCCAGCAGCTTAGCACCTCCGAGACAGGCTGAAGCTTTCTTT; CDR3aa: CASSLAPPRQAEAFF
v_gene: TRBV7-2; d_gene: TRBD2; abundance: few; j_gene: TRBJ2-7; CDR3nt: TGTGCCAGCAGCTTAGAGGGCGGGGGGAGCTTACCGGGCCTCGAGCAGTACTTC; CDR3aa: CASSLEGGGSLPGLEQYF
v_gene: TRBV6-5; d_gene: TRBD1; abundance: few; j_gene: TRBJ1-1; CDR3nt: TGTGCCAGCAGTTGGGACAGGGTTCACACTGAAGCTTTCTTT; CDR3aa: CASSWDRVHTEAFF
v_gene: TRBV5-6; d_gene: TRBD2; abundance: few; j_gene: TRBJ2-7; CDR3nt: TGTGCCAGCAGCTTGTATGCGGGGGGGCCTGACGAGCAGTACTTC; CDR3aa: CASSLYAGGPDEQYF
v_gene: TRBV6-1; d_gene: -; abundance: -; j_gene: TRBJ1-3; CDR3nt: TGTGCCAGCAGCGGCTTTGGGGGGCAAGCGTATGGAAACACCATATATTTT; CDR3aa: CASSGFGGQAYGNTIYF
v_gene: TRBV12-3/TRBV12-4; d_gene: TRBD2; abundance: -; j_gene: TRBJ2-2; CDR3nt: TGTGCCAGCAGTTTGGCGGGGGGCCTCACCGGGGAGCTGTTTTTT; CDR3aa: CASSLAGGLTGELFF
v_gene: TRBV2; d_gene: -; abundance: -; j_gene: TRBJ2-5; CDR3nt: TGTGCCAGCAGTGAAGTCCAAGAGACCCAGTACTTC; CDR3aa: CASSEVQETQYF
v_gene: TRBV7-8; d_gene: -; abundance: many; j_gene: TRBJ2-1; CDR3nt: TGTGCCAGCAGCTTAGACTGGCAATCCTGGGATGAGCAGTTCTTC; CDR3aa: CASSLDWQSWDEQFF
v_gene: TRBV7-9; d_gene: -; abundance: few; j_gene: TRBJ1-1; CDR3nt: TGTGCCAGCAGCCCCGAACGGGCTGAAGCTTTCTTT; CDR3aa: CASSPERAEAFF
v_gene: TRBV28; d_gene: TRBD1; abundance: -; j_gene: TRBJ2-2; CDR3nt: TGTGCCGGACAGGGTTCCGGGGAGCTGTTTTTT; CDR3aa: CAGQGSGELFF
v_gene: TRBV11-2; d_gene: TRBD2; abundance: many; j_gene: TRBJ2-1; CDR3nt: TGTGCCACCTCCGAGGCGGGGCGGGGGGCCTACAATGAGCAGTTCTTC; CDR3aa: CATSEAGRGAYNEQFF
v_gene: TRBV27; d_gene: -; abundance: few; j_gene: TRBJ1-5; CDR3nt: TGTGCCAGCAGTTTATTTGGCAGGGCGCCCAATCAGCCCCAGCATTTT; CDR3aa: CASSLFGRAPNQPQHF